This T cell receptor (beta chain) comes out of a study of blood T cell repertoires in COVID-19. Trimming left V 7 bases short and J 8 bases short, with 20 bases between. CDR1 and CDR2 (germline): LNHDA, SQIVND (reference sequence). CDR3 length: 14 amino acids. TCRdb keeps only in-frame clones here, not all; method: immunoSEQ multiplex PCR. The sample consists of about 130,000 clones, around nine tenths of them appearing once. This rearrangement joins TRBV19 to TRBJ1-2; no firm D call. Material for sequencing was peripheral blood. The TCR was taken from a man aged 50 to 59 with active COVID-19. CDR3 coding DNA: TGTGCCAGTACCTTAGGCGGGGATTCTGGCGGCTACACCTTC. It yields the protein CASTLGGDSGGYTF. Variable domain in full (rest from reference TRBV19 and TRBJ1-2): DGGITQSPKYLFRKEGQNVTLSCEQNLNHDAMYWYRQDPGQGLRLIYYSQIVNDFQKGDIAEGYSVSREKKESFPLTVTSAQKNPTAFYLCASTLGGDSGGYTFGSGTRLTVV.